Presented here are 26 T cell receptor beta chains from one specimen sequenced in a study of read filtering for tumor transcriptome and immune sequencing. From about 400 ng of RNA, a library with molecular barcoded alpha/delta and beta/gamma adaptors was made. MiXCR, run by TCRdb on the reads, gives a single entry per CDR3 protein. The sample yields 130,000 or so distinct CDR3 sequences, less than 15% seen once. Sequences were obtained from a population of CD138-negative cells sorted from bone marrow. The receptors stem from a donor aged 40 or older with multiple myeloma.

The gene calls are TRBV5-4 and TRBJ2-2; maybe TRBD2 (6 bases). The CDR3 contains 15 residues. Trimming left V 5 bases short and J 3 bases short, with 14 bases between. In germline, CDR1 is SGHNT, CDR2 YYREEE (reference sequence). The CDR3 reads CASSRGGSDTGELFF. The CDR3 DNA reads as TGTGCCAGCAGTCGCGGAGGGAGCGACACCGGGGAGCTGTTTTTT.

This clonotype was counted many times. The chain links TRBV3-1 to TRBJ2-1; D is tentatively TRBD1 or TRBD2 (5 bases each). There are 15 residues in the CDR3. The V and J ends lost 1 base and 7 bases respectively, with 14 bases between them. Germline CDR1 and CDR2: LGHDT and YNNKEL (reference sequence). The CDR3 sequence is CASSQGGIRYNEQFF. The CDR3 nucleotides read TGTGCCAGCAGCCAAGGGGGGATAAGATATAATGAGCAGTTCTTC.

This clonotype appeared a few times. This may come from a read error, since a much larger clone is one base off. Because the CDR3 is missing its conserved closing phenylalanine or tryptophan, this is likely a read error. V gene TRBV28 combines with J gene TRBJ2-3; 10 bases are a match to TRBD2. Germline-derived CDR1 and CDR2 are MDHEN and SYDVKM. The CDR3 sequence is 13 residues long. Losses at the gene ends were 6 bases for V and 6 bases for J; bases not matched to a gene: 3. CDR3 nucleotide sequence: TGTGCCAGCAGCTTTAGCGGGAGGGATACGCAGTATCTT. Encoded protein: CASSFSGRDTQYL.

This clonotype showed up many times. The chain joins TRBV29-1 to TRBJ2-2; 11 bases align to TRBD2. J was trimmed by 6 bases and V by 7 bases; bases with no gene match: 13. This CDR3 region has 16 residues. Germline assignment: CDR1 SQVTM and CDR2 ANQGSEA. The CDR3 nucleotides are TGCAGCGCCTCCCGACTAGCGGGAATTTCCCCCGGGGAGCTGTTTTTT. This translates into CSASRLAGISPGELFF.

This clonotype appeared many times. This CDR3 is CASSLRTGGSTDTQYF. Here the CDR3 DNA reads TGTGCCAGCAGCCTTCGGACAGGGGGAAGCACAGATACGCAGTATTTT. V gene TRBV7-2 combines with J gene TRBJ2-3; 10 bases match TRBD1. This CDR3 spans 16 amino acids. Trimming took 5 bases from V and 0 from J; bases not matched to a gene: 5. Germline CDR1 reads SGHTA; CDR2 reads FQGNSA.

This clonotype was recorded many times. This rearrangement joins TRBV5-1 to TRBJ2-1; D is unclear. From germline, CDR1 is SGHRS and CDR2 YFSETQ. The CDR3 runs to 16 residues. The germline V and J ends were trimmed by 4 bases and 0 bases, with 14 bases remaining between them. CDR3 loop: CASSGDRRSSYNEQFF. In DNA, the CDR3 is TGCGCCAGCAGCGGGGATCGGCGGAGCTCCTACAATGAGCAGTTCTTC.

This clonotype was counted many times. The CDR3 DNA sequence: TGTGCCAGCAGTTTACCGGGGGCGAAGAACACTGAAGCTTTCTTT. Amino acid sequence: CASSLPGAKNTEAFF. V is TRBV28 and J is TRBJ1-1; a weak D match, TRBD1 (6 bases). The CDR3 runs 15 residues. V was clipped by 2 bases and J by 1 base, with 11 bases between them. Germline CDR1 reads MDHEN; CDR2 reads SYDVKM.

This clonotype appeared many times. The junction and the germline gene differ at one end; a read error may be behind it. J is TRBJ2-7 and V is TRBV7-9; 8 bases align to TRBD1. This CDR3 region has 16 residues. Germline V gene data show CDR1 as SEHNR and CDR2 as FQNEAQ (reference sequence). Here the CDR3 reads CASSHTGGLQSYEQYF. CDR3 bases: TGCGCCAGCAGCCATACAGGGGGGCTTCAGAGCTACGAGCAGTACTTC.

J is TRBJ2-1 and V is TRBV30; the match to TRBD2 covers 9 bases. The trim removed 5 bases at V and 1 base at J, leaving 0 bases unmatched. CDR3 length equals 13 residues. Germline V lookup: CDR1 GTSNPN, CDR2 SVGIG (reference sequence). The CDR3 DNA reads as TGTGCCTGGGCGGGAGGGTCCTACAATGAGCAGTTCTTC. It specifies CAWAGGSYNEQFF.

This clonotype has ten or more counts. V is TRBV27 and J is TRBJ2-1; TRBD2 matches at 13 bases. The V gene's germline CDR1 is MNHEY and CDR2 SMNVEV (reference sequence). This CDR3 comprises 17 residues. V shed 4 bases and J 2 bases; nucleotides not matched to a gene: 5. This CDR3 is CASSSKLAGGPYNEQFF. As DNA, the CDR3 is TGTGCCAGCAGTTCCAAACTAGCGGGAGGGCCCTACAATGAGCAGTTCTTC.

There are a few counts of this clonotype. One end of the junction does not line up with germline, which may come from a read error. CDR3 amino acids: CAGSLVGEAFF. The CDR3 nucleotides read TGTGCCGGCAGCTTGGTAGGGGAAGCTTTCTTT. V is TRBV5-6 and J is TRBJ1-1; D is unresolved. The CDR3 spans 11 residues. Germline lookup yields CDR1 SGHDT and CDR2 YYEEEE.

V is TRBV7-9 and J is TRBJ2-1; D unclear. CDR3 size: 15 residues. V lost 5 bases, J lost 9 bases, and 20 bases lay in between. The germline V gene encodes CDR1 SEHNR and CDR2 FQNEAQ (reference sequence). The CDR3 DNA reads TGTGCCAGCAGCCTCGGGTGGGAAATCATGGGTGAGCAGTTCTTC. Its translation: CASSLGWEIMGEQFF.

There are many counts of this clonotype. DNA of the CDR3: TGCAGTGCTAGGGATGGCACCGGGGAGCTGTTTTTT. Translating it yields CSARDGTGELFF. This chain uses TRBV20-1 with TRBJ2-2; D unresolved. Germline assignment: CDR1 DFQATT and CDR2 SNEGSKA (reference sequence). CDR3 size: 12 residues. Deletions cut 3 bases from V and 4 bases from J, with 6 bases between.

The table lists this clonotype with many counts. This chain connects TRBV9 to TRBJ2-1; D may be TRBD2 (5 bases). Germline CDR1 reads SGDLS; CDR2 reads YYNGEE. Trimming stripped 2 bases from V and 4 bases from J, with 13 bases between. This CDR3 comprises 15 residues. Here the CDR3 reads CASSVLGNLYNEQFF. The CDR3 region has the DNA TGTGCCAGCAGCGTCCTCGGGAACCTATACAATGAGCAGTTCTTC.

This clonotype was seen a handful of times. A much larger clone lies a single base off, so this may be a read error. The V gene is TRBV29-1, the J gene TRBJ2-3; 10 positions match TRBD2. Losses at the gene ends were 7 bases for V and 2 bases for J; bases not matched to a gene: 6. CDR3 length: 14 residues. The V gene's germline CDR1 is SQVTM and CDR2 ANQGSEA. The CDR3 region is CSAGSGRLTDTQYF. Written as DNA, the CDR3 is TGCAGCGCCGGTAGCGGGAGGCTCACAGATACGCAGTATTTT.

This clonotype turned up a few times. At one end the junction does not follow the germline gene, possibly because of a read error. The V gene is TRBV19, the J gene TRBJ2-3, with D hard to call. The germline V gene has CDR1 LNHDA and CDR2 SQIVND (reference sequence). CDR3 length: 16 residues. The CDR3 nucleotides read TGTGCCAGTAGTCCGACGACTGGCCGGCTCACAGATACGCGGTATTTT. Encoded protein: CASSPTTGRLTDTRYF.

The V gene is TRBV10-3, the J gene TRBJ2-5; 9 bases line up with TRBD2. J lost 3 bases, V lost 6 bases, and 5 bases had no gene match. There are 14 residues in the CDR3. Germline lookup yields CDR1 ENHRY and CDR2 SYGVKD. Written as DNA, the CDR3 is TGTGCCATCAGAGCGGCTAGCGGGAAAGAGACCCAGTACTTC. Amino acid sequence: CAIRAASGKETQYF.

This clonotype was counted ten times or more. In DNA, the CDR3 is TGCAGTGGAGGGCAATCCTACGAGCAGTACTTC. Translating it yields CSGGQSYEQYF. The chain uses TRBV20-1 and TRBJ2-7; D might be TRBD2 (5 bases). The CDR3 extends over 11 amino acids. CDR1 DFQATT and CDR2 SNEGSKA come from the germline V gene (reference sequence). Deletions cut 7 bases from V and 1 base from J, with 8 bases between.

The CDR3 DNA reads TGCGCCAGCAGCCTTATAATGAACACTGAAGCTTTCTTT. Amino acids: CASSLIMNTEAFF. The J gene is TRBJ1-1, the V gene TRBV5-1; no clear D gene. The V gene lost 4 bases and the J gene lost 0 bases, with 7 bases spanning the gap. This CDR3 has 13 residues. Germline assignment: CDR1 SGHRS and CDR2 YFSETQ.

In regard to this clonotype: A much larger clone lies a single base off, so this may be a read error. The chain joins TRBV2 to TRBJ1-2; D gene unclear. The CDR3 contains 11 residues. The V gene's germline CDR1 is SNHLY and CDR2 FYNNEI. CDR3 bases: TGTGCCAGCAGGACGGCCTATGGCTGCACCTTC. It is translated as CASRTAYGCTF.

This clonotype was recorded at least ten times. V usage is TRBV2 and J usage is TRBJ2-2; 7 positions match TRBD1. V was pared by 6 bases and J by 7 bases, with 5 bases of the junction left unmatched. The CDR3 runs 13 residues. CDR1 SNHLY and CDR2 FYNNEI come from the germline V gene. CDR3 sequence reads: CASRTGFVGELFF. The CDR3 DNA sequence: TGTGCCAGCAGGACAGGGTTTGTCGGGGAGCTGTTTTTT.

In this sample, this clonotype turned up many times. The CDR3 protein is CATSRPQGAVGELFF. The CDR3 DNA is TGTGCCACCAGCAGACCGCAGGGGGCGGTCGGGGAGCTGTTTTTT. The chain combines TRBV15 with TRBJ2-2; 8 nucleotides align to TRBD1. V gave up 2 bases and J gave up 7 bases; unmatched junction bases: 6. The CDR3 has 15 amino acids. Germline values: CDR1 LNHNV, CDR2 YYDKDF (reference sequence).

Ten or more counts support this clonotype. V is TRBV6-2 or TRBV6-3 and J is TRBJ1-5, with 8 bases lining up with TRBD1. There are 14 residues in the CDR3. The J segment lost 7 bases and the V segment lost 6 bases, leaving 8 bases of the junction unmatched. Germline V gene sequence: CDR1 MNHEY, CDR2 SVGEGT. The DNA of the CDR3 is TGTGCCAGCAGAAACAGGGGGAGTAACCAGCCCCAGCATTTT. It translates to CASRNRGSNQPQHF.

The sample holds many counts of this clonotype. The rearrangement links TRBV2 to TRBJ2-1; 8 bases are a match to TRBD1. V was clipped by 4 bases and J by 8 bases; unmatched bases: 1. The germline V gene encodes CDR1 SNHLY and CDR2 FYNNEI. The CDR3 sequence is 12 residues long. CDR3 residues: CASSGGQDEQFF. CDR3 coding DNA: TGTGCCAGCAGTGGGGGACAGGATGAGCAGTTCTTC.

This clonotype was detected many times. The rearrangement joins TRBV19 to TRBJ1-2, with TRBD1 as a possible D gene (5 bases). Trimming stripped 4 bases from V and 8 bases from J, with 8 bases between. The CDR3 extends over 11 amino acids. In germline, CDR1 is LNHDA, CDR2 SQIVND (reference sequence). The CDR3: CASSRTSGYTF. The CDR3, as DNA: TGTGCCAGTAGTAGGACATCAGGCTACACCTTC. Variable domain in full (rest from reference TRBV19 and TRBJ1-2): DGGITQSPKYLFRKEGQNVTLSCEQNLNHDAMYWYRQDPGQGLRLIYYSQIVNDFQKGDIAEGYSVSREKKESFPLTVTSAQKNPTAFYLCASSRTSGYTFGSGTRLTVV.

This clonotype showed up just a few times. This may be a read error, as it is one base from a much larger clone. The V gene is TRBV29-1, the J gene TRBJ2-1, with TRBD2 matching over 12 bases. The CDR3 runs to 16 residues. CDR1 and CDR2 from the germline V gene are SQVTM and ANQGSEA. Here the CDR3 reads CSVDRLAGDLYNGQFF. CDR3 DNA sequence: TGCAGCGTTGACAGACTAGCGGGAGACCTCTACAATGGGCAGTTCTTC.